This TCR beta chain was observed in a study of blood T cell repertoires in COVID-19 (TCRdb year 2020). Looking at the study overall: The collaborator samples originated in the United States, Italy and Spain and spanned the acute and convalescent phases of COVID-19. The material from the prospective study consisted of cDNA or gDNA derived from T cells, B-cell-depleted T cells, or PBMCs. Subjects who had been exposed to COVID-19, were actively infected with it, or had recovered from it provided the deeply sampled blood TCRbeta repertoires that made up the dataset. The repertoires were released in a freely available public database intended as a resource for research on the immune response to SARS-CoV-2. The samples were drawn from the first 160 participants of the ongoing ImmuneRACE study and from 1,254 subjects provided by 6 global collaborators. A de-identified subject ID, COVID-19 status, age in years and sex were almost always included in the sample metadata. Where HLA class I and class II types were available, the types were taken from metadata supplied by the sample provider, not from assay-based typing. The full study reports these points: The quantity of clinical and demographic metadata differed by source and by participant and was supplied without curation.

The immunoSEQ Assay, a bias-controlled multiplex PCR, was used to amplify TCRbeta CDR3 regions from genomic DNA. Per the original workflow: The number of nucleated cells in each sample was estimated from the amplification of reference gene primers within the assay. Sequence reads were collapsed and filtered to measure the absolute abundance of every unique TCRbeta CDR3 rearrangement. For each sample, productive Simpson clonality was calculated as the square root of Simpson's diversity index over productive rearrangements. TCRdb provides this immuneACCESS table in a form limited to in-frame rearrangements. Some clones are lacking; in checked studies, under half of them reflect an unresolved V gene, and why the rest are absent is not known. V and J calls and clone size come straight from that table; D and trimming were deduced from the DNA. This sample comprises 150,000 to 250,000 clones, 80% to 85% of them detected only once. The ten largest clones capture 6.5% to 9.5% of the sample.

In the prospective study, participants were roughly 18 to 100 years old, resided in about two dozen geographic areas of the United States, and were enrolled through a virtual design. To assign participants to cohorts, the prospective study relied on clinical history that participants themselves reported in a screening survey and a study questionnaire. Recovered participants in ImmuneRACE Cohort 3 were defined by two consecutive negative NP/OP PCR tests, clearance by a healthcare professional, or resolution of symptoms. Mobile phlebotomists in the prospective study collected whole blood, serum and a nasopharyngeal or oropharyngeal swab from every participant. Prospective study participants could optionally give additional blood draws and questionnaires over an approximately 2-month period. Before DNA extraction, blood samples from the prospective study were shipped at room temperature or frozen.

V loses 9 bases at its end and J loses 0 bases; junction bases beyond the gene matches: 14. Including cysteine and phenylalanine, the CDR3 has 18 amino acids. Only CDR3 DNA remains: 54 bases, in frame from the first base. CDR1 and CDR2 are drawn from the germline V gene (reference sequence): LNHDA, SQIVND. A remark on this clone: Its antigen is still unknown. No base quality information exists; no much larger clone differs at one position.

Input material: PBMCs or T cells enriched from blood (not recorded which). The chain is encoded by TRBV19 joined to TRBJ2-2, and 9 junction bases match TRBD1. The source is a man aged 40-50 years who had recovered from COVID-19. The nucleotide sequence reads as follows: TGTGCCAGCCTAAAGACAGGGGGTAGTTCTACGAACACCGGGGAGCTGTTTTTT. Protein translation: CASLKTGGSSTNTGELFF.